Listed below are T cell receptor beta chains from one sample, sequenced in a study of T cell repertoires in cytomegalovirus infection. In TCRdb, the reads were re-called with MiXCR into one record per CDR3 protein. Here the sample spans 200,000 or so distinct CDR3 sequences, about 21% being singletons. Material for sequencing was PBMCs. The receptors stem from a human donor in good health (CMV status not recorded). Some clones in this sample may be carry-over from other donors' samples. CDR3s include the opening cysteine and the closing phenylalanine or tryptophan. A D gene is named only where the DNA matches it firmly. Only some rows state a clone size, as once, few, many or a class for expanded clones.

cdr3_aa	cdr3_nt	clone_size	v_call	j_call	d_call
CASSPNRGSEEKLFF	TGTGCCAGCAGCCCGAACAGGGGATCAGAGGAAAAACTGTTTTTT	.	TRBV27	TRBJ1-4	TRBD1
CASSWNRAQHF	TGTGCCAGCAGCTGGAACCGGGCCCAGCATTTT	.	TRBV28	TRBJ1-5	.
CSARSGVSNQPQHF	TGCAGTGCTAGGTCGGGGGTTAGCAATCAGCCCCAGCATTTT	.	TRBV20-1	TRBJ1-5	.
CASSLGRGADGYTF	TGTGCCAGCAGCTTAGGTCGGGGGGCTGATGGCTACACCTTC	.	TRBV7-2	TRBJ1-2	.
CASSPSTSGVYNEQFF	TGCGCCAGCAGCCCGTCGACTAGCGGGGTCTACAATGAGCAGTTCTTC	.	TRBV5-1	TRBJ2-1	TRBD2
CASSERGAGMNTEAFF	TGTGCCAGCAGTGAGCGGGGGGCCGGCATGAACACTGAAGCTTTCTTT	.	TRBV25-1	TRBJ1-1	.
CASSSDRGGTGELFF	TGCGCCAGCAGTTCCGACAGGGGCGGAACCGGGGAGCTGTTTTTT	.	TRBV5-1	TRBJ2-2	TRBD1
CSAKVSQEPQYF	TGCAGTGCTAAAGTCAGTCAAGAGCCCCAGTACTTC	.	TRBV20-1	TRBJ2-5	.
CASSTGTGALGYGYTF	TGTGCCAGCAGTACAGGGACAGGGGCTCTCGGCTATGGCTACACCTTC	.	TRBV7-9	TRBJ1-2	TRBD1
CASSQFDRGKFSTGELFF	TGTGCCAGCAGCCAGTTTGACAGGGGGAAATTTTCCACCGGGGAGCTGTTTTTT	few	TRBV14	TRBJ2-2	TRBD1
CASRKSGTGEEKLFF	TGTGCCAGCAGGAAATCCGGGACAGGGGAGGAAAAACTGTTTTTT	.	TRBV7-9	TRBJ1-4	TRBD1
CASSNGTGCGYTF	TGTGCCAGCAGTAACGGGACAGGCTGTGGCTACACCTTC	.	TRBV6-6	TRBJ1-2	TRBD1
CSVGGGGQVEQYF	TGCAGCGTTGGGGGGGGAGGGCAAGTCGAGCAGTACTTC	.	TRBV29-1	TRBJ2-7	TRBD2
CASSRDRGNTEAFF	TGTGCCAGCAGCCGGGACAGGGGGAACACTGAAGCTTTCTTT	many	TRBV2	TRBJ1-1	TRBD1
CASSLAGLDRGGTEAFF	TGCGCCAGCAGCTTGGCAGGACTCGACAGGGGAGGAACTGAAGCTTTCTTT	.	TRBV5-1	TRBJ1-1	TRBD1
CASSNRGISNEKLFF	TGTGCCAGCAGTAACCGTGGGATTAGTAATGAAAAACTGTTTTTT	many	TRBV6-6	TRBJ1-4	.
CSVVAADGEQYF	TGCAGCGTTGTCGCAGCCGATGGGGAGCAGTACTTC	once	TRBV29-1	TRBJ2-7	.
CASTGRPFGKLFF	TGTGCCAGCACCGGGAGACCGTTCGGGAAACTGTTTTTT	.	TRBV27	TRBJ1-4	.
CASSERQGLNSPLHF	TGTGCCAGCAGCGAGCGACAGGGCCTAAATTCACCCCTCCACTTT	few	TRBV14	TRBJ1-6	TRBD1
CASSQEGLSYEQYF	TGTGCCAGCAGCCAAGAGGGGCTATCCTACGAGCAGTACTTC	few	TRBV3-1	TRBJ2-7	.
CASSSGTEDLYNEQFF	TGTGCCAGCAGCTCCGGGACAGAGGATCTCTACAATGAGCAGTTCTTC	many	TRBV11-3	TRBJ2-1	TRBD1
CASSTDVSEQFF	TGTGCCAGCAGCACGGATGTGAGTGAGCAGTTCTTC	many	TRBV7-2	TRBJ2-1	.
CAISLFGRGGTQYF	TGTGCCATCAGCTTATTCGGGAGGGGCGGGACCCAGTACTTC	.	TRBV7-2	TRBJ2-5	TRBD2
CSARSRVGGYAGELFF	TGCAGTGCTCGAAGCAGGGTTGGGGGTTACGCCGGGGAGCTGTTTTTT	few	TRBV20-1	TRBJ2-2	.
CASSSWTNQETQYF	TGTGCCAGCAGCTCCTGGACTAACCAAGAGACCCAGTACTTC	many	TRBV7-2	TRBJ2-5	.
CASRLQGLGTEAFF	TGTGCCAGCAGGCTTCAGGGCCTGGGGACTGAAGCTTTCTTT	.	TRBV2	TRBJ1-1	.
CASSSTPPESEAFF	TGTGCCAGCAGTTCCACTCCCCCGGAGAGTGAAGCTTTCTTT	few	TRBV6-5	TRBJ1-1	.
CASSGGLQGNEQFF	TGTGCCAGCAGCGGGGGACTCCAAGGCAATGAGCAGTTCTTC	many	TRBV7-3	TRBJ2-1	.
CASSRPGTGLNTEAFF	TGTGCCAGCAGCCGTCCCGGGACAGGTTTGAACACTGAAGCTTTCTTT	.	TRBV6-5	TRBJ1-1	TRBD1
CASCRVGIQETQYF	TGCGCCAGCTGTCGGGTGGGGATCCAAGAGACCCAGTACTTC	few	TRBV5-1	TRBJ2-5	.
CASSNGGQGIYGYTF	TGTGCCAGTAGTAATGGGGGGCAGGGCATCTATGGCTACACCTTC	.	TRBV19	TRBJ1-2	.